The TCR beta chain described here comes from a study of cytomegalovirus exposure and HLA in healthy donors. Points from the study as a whole: A prior analysis recorded that most TCR beta V segments were productive about 87% or about 30% of the time. In vitro work confirmed that a few CMV-associated chains recognize CMV antigens. An analysis was carried out at a later point. It showed that HLA-associated TCR beta chains were more clonally expanded than equally common non-associated chains.

The germline V gene has CDR1 MGHRA and CDR2 YSYEKL. CDR3 length: 14 residues. V shed 1 base and J shed 7 bases, with 11 bases lying between them. Of note for this clone: Its antigen is unidentified.

The PCR had 60 Vbeta and 13 Jbeta primers. Measured with immunoSEQ multiplex PCR; TCRdb has only the in-frame clones, and not every one. This table has about 120,000 clones, 72% appearing once. This receptor was identified in a young man in good health and CMV-seronegative. Sequencing was done on a sample of PBMCs. V usage is TRBV4-1 and J usage is TRBJ2-1, with D unclear. The CDR3 region is CASSQVHRTNEQFF. CDR3 nucleotide sequence: TGCGCCAGCAGCCAAGTCCACAGAACTAATGAGCAGTTCTTC.